This T cell receptor (beta chain) is drawn from a study of human T cells and chemical hapten exposure. Study overall: The use of 2% DPC on roughly 2 cm by roughly 2 cm of upper inner arm skin constituted sensitization. Upper-back patches of 0.01% DPC were read at 6 days. Patients, chiefly female, had alopecia areata, totalis or universalis.

This CDR3 contains 14 residues. Germline V gene sequence: CDR1 DFQATT, CDR2 SNEGSKA (reference sequence). V dropped 1 base and J dropped 7; count of bases not matched to a gene: 5. TCRdb itself ran the RACE reads through MiXCR, one entry per CDR3 protein. Of 80,000 to 100,000 distinct CDR3 sequences listed, 27% were seen once; the top ten hold 9% to 12%. Regarding time point: patch test 3, about 24 weeks after DPC sensitization. Treatment specified: therapeutic diphenylcyclopropenone sensitization with weekly scalp DPC. The rearrangement joins TRBV20-1 to TRBJ2-3, with TRBD1 matching 10 bases. The source was whole blood, collected in connection with sensitization to the hapten diphenylcyclopropenone (DPC). The sequence came from a man in his forties with alopecia areata. Some clones in this sample may be carry-over from other donors' samples. This chain's CDR3 is CSARVRDRGNTQYF. The CDR3 DNA reads TGCAGTGCTAGAGTGCGGGACAGGGGAAATACGCAGTATTTT.